The clone carrying this T cell receptor (beta chain) has more than one count but fewer than ten. The antigen is undetermined. This record belongs to a study of radiation and T cells in renal cell carcinoma. General study points: Top tumor clonotypes rose in blood 2 weeks post-radiation, then contracted.

The time point was: blood 2 weeks post-SBRT. Treatment indicated: 15 Gy SBRT to primary tumor, nephrectomy 4 weeks later. Blood was sampled at baseline, 2 weeks and 4 weeks after SBRT. The CDR3 has 15 amino acids. The ends lost 2 bases at V and 3 bases at J; junction bases unmatched: 5. Germline V gene sequence: CDR1 SEHNR, CDR2 FQNEAQ (reference sequence). Produced via immunoSEQ multiplex PCR; TCRdb's table is partial and in-frame only. The data hold roughly 120,000 clones, with 75% to 90% observed a single time. The TCR sequence derives from a woman in her sixties with renal cell carcinoma. J is TRBJ2-7 and V is TRBV7-9; 9 bases line up with TRBD1. The starting material was blood, obtained from a patient whose treatment included radiotherapy and nephrectomy. CDR3 sequence reads: CASSLRTGDFYEQYF. The CDR3, as DNA: TGTGCCAGCAGCTTAAGGACAGGGGATTTCTACGAGCAGTACTTC.